The rows below give T cell receptor beta chains drawn from one sample of a study of beta chain features in type 1 diabetes. Using immunoSEQ multiplex PCR, the repertoire was profiled, and TCRdb retains in-frame clones only, with some absent. Among some 270,000 clones listed, 13% to 15% were seen once. Sequencing was performed on naive CD4+ T cells from blood. The receptors were gathered from a woman in her thirties or forties in good health. The CDR3 runs from the conserved cysteine through the conserved F or W. The D gene is left open where the match is weak. Clone size is not always given. Where it is, it says once, few, many or a class for expanded clones.

>TRBD1|few|TRBJ2-7|TRBV7-8
TGTGCCAGCAGCCCGCGACAGGGGTCGACCTACGAGCAGTACTTC
CASSPRQGSTYEQYF
>.|few|TRBJ1-5|TRBV5-1
TGCGCCAGCAGCTTGACCGGTGGTGAAAATCAGCCCCAGCATTTT
CASSLTGGENQPQHF
>.|.|TRBJ2-1|TRBV18
TGTGCCAGCTCACAGCTAGGGAGTCCCGTAGCGAGGAATGAGCAGTTCTTC
CASSQLGSPVARNEQFF
>.|.|TRBJ1-1|TRBV5-1
TGCGCCAGCAGCTTGGTGGGGCCTGAAGCTTTCTTT
CASSLVGPEAFF
>.|few|TRBJ2-7|TRBV20-1
TGCAGTGCACAACGCGGATACGAGCAGTACTTC
CSAQRGYEQYF
>.|many|TRBJ2-6|TRBV10-3
TGTGCCATCAGTGCCCGGGGGACAGTCTCTGGGGCCAACGTCCTGACTTTC
CAISARGTVSGANVLTF
>TRBD1|.|TRBJ2-7|TRBV2
TGTGCCAGCAGTGCCAGGGGGAGAAACGAGCAGTACTTC
CASSARGRNEQYF
>.|.|TRBJ2-3|TRBV16
TGTGCCAGCAGCCAATCACGGGCAGGGCCCACAGATACGCAGTATTTT
CASSQSRAGPTDTQYF
>TRBD2|many|TRBJ2-2|TRBV29-1
TGCAGCGTTGATCCGAGCGGGGGAGGGAACACCGGGGAGCTGTTTTTT
CSVDPSGGGNTGELFF
>TRBD2|few|TRBJ2-3|TRBV9
TGTGCCAGCAGCGTAGCTATAGCGGGGGTCACAGATACGCAGTATTTT
CASSVAIAGVTDTQYF
>TRBD2|.|TRBJ2-1|TRBV7-6
TGTGCCAGCAGCAGACTAGCGGGGGACAATGAGCAGTTCTTC
CASSRLAGDNEQFF
>.|few|TRBJ1-5|TRBV6-6
TGTGCCAGCAGTAGGGCGGTAGAGGGTCAGCCCCAGCATTTT
CASSRAVEGQPQHF
>.|few|TRBJ2-2|TRBV29-1
TGCAGCGTTGTACCGGACAGCCGTAACACCGGGGAGCTGTTTTTT
CSVVPDSRNTGELFF
>TRBD2|.|TRBJ2-3|TRBV4-1
TGCGCCAGCAGCCATGGGCGGGCGGGGGGCCCGCCGGATACGCAGTATTTT
CASSHGRAGGPPDTQYF
>TRBD1|few|TRBJ1-3|TRBV5-1
TGCGCCAGCAGCTTGGGGACAGGGTCTGGAAACACCATATATTTT
CASSLGTGSGNTIYF
>.|.|TRBJ1-5|TRBV19
TGTGCCAGTAGTGCCACAGGGAATCAGCCCCAGCATTTT
CASSATGNQPQHF
>TRBD1|few|TRBJ1-6|TRBV7-9
TGTGCCAGCAGCTTATTAGGGACAGGTTTCGGCTCACCCCTCCACTTT
CASSLLGTGFGSPLHF
>TRBD2|few|TRBJ2-1|TRBV18
TGTGCCAGCTCACGCGGGGGGGGCAATGAGCAGTTCTTC
CASSRGGGNEQFF